One TCR beta chain is described in this entry. From germline, CDR1 is MRHNA and CDR2 SNTAGT. This CDR3 is 12 amino acids long. V dropped 4 bases and J dropped 6 bases, with 9 bases sitting between them. These data originate in a study of blood T cell repertoires in COVID-19. This study enrolled people aged roughly 18 to 100 from roughly 24 US geographic areas. Membership in each cohort depended on participant-reported clinical history. Either two negative PCRs, clearance, or symptom resolution qualified Cohort 3 donors as recovered. The repertoire was sequenced with immunoSEQ multiplex PCR; TCRdb's copy has only in-frame clones and lacks some. The sample yields about 160,000 clones, approximately 90% seen once.

The rearrangement joins TRBV6-4 to TRBJ1-2; D not certain. This TCR was recovered from a woman aged 50 to 65 who had recovered from COVID-19. The sequencing input was PBMCs or T cells enriched from blood (not recorded which). The chain's CDR3 is CASSARANGYTF. CDR3 DNA sequence: TGTGCCAGCAGTGCTCGAGCTAATGGCTACACCTTC.